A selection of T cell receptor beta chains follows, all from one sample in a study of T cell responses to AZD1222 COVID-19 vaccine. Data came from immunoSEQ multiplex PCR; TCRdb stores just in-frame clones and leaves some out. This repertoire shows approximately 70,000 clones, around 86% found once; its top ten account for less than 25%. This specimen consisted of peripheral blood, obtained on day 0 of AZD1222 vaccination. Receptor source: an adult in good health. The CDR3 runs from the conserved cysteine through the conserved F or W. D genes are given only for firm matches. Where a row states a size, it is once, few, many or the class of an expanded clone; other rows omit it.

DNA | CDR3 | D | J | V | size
TGTGCCAGTAGTTTTTCAGGGGCTGAAGCTTTCTTT | CASSFSGAEAFF | . | TRBJ1-1 | TRBV19 | .
TGTGCCAGCAACTCAGGACACTCCTCTGGAAACACCATATATTTT | CASNSGHSSGNTIYF | . | TRBJ1-3 | TRBV14 | once
TGTGCCAGCAGCAAACTAGCGGGGGGCCAGCTGTTCTTC | CASSKLAGGQLFF | TRBD2 | TRBJ2-1 | TRBV11-1 | .
TGTGCCAGCAGCACCAAACAGGATTCTAACTATGGCTACACCTTC | CASSTKQDSNYGYTF | . | TRBJ1-2 | TRBV9 | once
TGTGCCACCAGCAGAGATCCAAGCACAGATACGCAGTATTTT | CATSRDPSTDTQYF | . | TRBJ2-3 | TRBV15 | .
TGTGCCAGCAGCTTAGACGACAGTTTAAACTATGGCTACACCTTC | CASSLDDSLNYGYTF | . | TRBJ1-2 | TRBV5-6 | .
TGTGCCAGCAGCAATGGGGCCGGGGAGCTGTTTTTT | CASSNGAGELFF | . | TRBJ2-2 | TRBV21-1 | .
TGCGCCAGCAGCCAAGATAATTCTCGCAAGGGAAACACCATATATTTT | CASSQDNSRKGNTIYF | . | TRBJ1-3 | TRBV4-3 | .
TGTGCCAGCAGTTTGCACAGGGTGAATCAGCCCCAGCATTTT | CASSLHRVNQPQHF | . | TRBJ1-5 | TRBV27 | .
TGTGCCAGCAGTGAAAGCGTGGGGCTCTATGGCTACACCTTC | CASSESVGLYGYTF | . | TRBJ1-2 | TRBV2 | .
TGTGCCGCGTCGAGGGGGGCTAACTATGGCTACACCTTC | CAASRGANYGYTF | . | TRBJ1-2 | TRBV30 | .